A single sample is the source of the 21 T cell receptor beta chains below, sequenced in a study of shared clonotypes between healthy human individuals. Libraries were prepared by immunoSEQ multiplex PCR; TCRdb keeps only in-frame clonotypes and omits some of them. The top ten hold 0.39% of the sample, which has millions of clones, approximately 95% seen once. Material: naive CD4+ T cells from PBMCs. Subset here: CD45RA+ positively selected. All receptors come from a man younger than 30 in good health. Some clones in this sample may be carry-over from other donors' samples.

About this clone itself: The same CDR3 arises from other DNA sequences in this sample as well. The genes are TRBV7-3 and TRBJ1-1; possible D gene TRBD1, 5 bases. Germline V lookup: CDR1 SGHTA, CDR2 FQGTGA. The CDR3 spans 13 residues. With 0 bases removed from V and 5 bases from J, the gap between germline ends came to 7 bases. The CDR3 region has the DNA TGTGCCAGCAGCTTAACGGGGGATACTGAAGCTTTCTTT. Protein: CASSLTGDTEAFF.

This chain joins TRBV15 and TRBJ1-1; D not certain. CDR1 is LNHNV and CDR2 is YYDKDF in the germline V gene (reference sequence). The CDR3 spans 15 residues. Trimming cost V 0 bases and J 7 bases, with 15 bases left between them. The CDR3 region is CATSRDAAGSFEAFF. CDR3 nucleotides: TGTGCCACCAGCAGAGATGCGGCAGGCTCCTTTGAAGCTTTCTTT. Full variable domain (remainder filled in from reference TRBV15 and TRBJ1-1): DAMVIQNPRYQVTQFGKPVTLSCSQTLNHNVMYWYQQKSSQAPKLLFHYYDKDFNNEADTPDNFQSRRPNTSFCFLDIRSPGLGDTAMYLCATSRDAAGSFEAFFGQGTRLTVV.

The chain is built from TRBV5-1 and TRBJ2-3; 14 positions agree with TRBD2. The CDR3 is 16 amino acids. CDR1 is SGHRS, CDR2 YFSETQ, per germline. V shed 4 bases and J 4 bases; nucleotides not matched to a gene: 5. CDR3 nucleotide sequence: TGCGCCAGCAGCGAGGGACTAGCGGGAGTCTCAGATACGCAGTATTTT. This translates into CASSEGLAGVSDTQYF.

This rearrangement joins TRBV10-3 to TRBJ1-1; D remains ambiguous. The CDR3 loop spans 11 amino acids. Trimming took 3 bases from V and 2 from J, leaving 1 base between them. Germline CDR1 and CDR2: ENHRY and SYGVKD. The CDR3 coding sequence is TGTGCCATCAGTGACAACACTGAAGCTTTCTTT. It translates to CAISDNTEAFF.

The chain recombines TRBV5-1 with TRBJ2-7; 10 bases line up with TRBD2. J was trimmed by 5 bases and V by 3 bases; bases with no gene match: 5. This CDR3 contains 14 residues. CDR1 and CDR2 (germline): SGHRS, YFSETQ. The CDR3 coding sequence is TGCGCCAGCAGCTGGCTAGCGGGAGACAACGAGCAGTACTTC. It yields the protein CASSWLAGDNEQYF.

This clone was observed a single time. This sequence joins TRBV6-5 and TRBJ2-7; D gene ambiguous. V dropped 8 bases and J dropped 3 bases, with 11 bases sitting between them. The CDR3 covers 12 residues. CDR1 is MNHEY and CDR2 is SVGAGI in the germline V gene. The CDR3 DNA reads TGTGCCAGCCTCCGGGCCAACTACGAGCAGTACTTC. This gives the protein CASLRANYEQYF.

The chain links TRBV5-1 to TRBJ2-2, with 8 bases identical to TRBD1. V lost 3 bases, J lost 5 bases, and 12 bases stayed unmatched. The CDR3 totals 17 residues. Per germline, CDR1 SGHRS and CDR2 YFSETQ. CDR3 sequence (DNA): TGCGCCAGCAGCTACCAGTTGACAGGGGCGGTAACCGGGGAGCTGTTTTTT. This translates into CASSYQLTGAVTGELFF. Based on the CDR3 plus reference TRBV5-1 and TRBJ2-2, the full variable domain is KAGVTQTPRYLIKTRGQQVTLSCSPISGHRSVSWYQQTPGQGLQFLFEYFSETQRNKGNFPGRFSGRQFSNSRSEMNVSTLELGDSALYLCASSYQLTGAVTGELFFGEGSRLTVL.

The chain joins TRBV15 to TRBJ2-1; no clear D gene. V shed 7 bases and J shed 0 bases, with 7 bases lying between them. This CDR3 is built from 13 residues. Germline CDR1 and CDR2: LNHNV and YYDKDF (reference sequence). CDR3: CATKRRSYNEQFF. DNA of the CDR3: TGTGCCACCAAACGACGCTCCTACAATGAGCAGTTCTTC.

The chain is built from TRBV5-4 and TRBJ2-2; 9 nucleotides line up with TRBD1. Trimming took 10 bases from V and 1 from J; bases not matched to a gene: 5. The CDR3 is made up of 14 amino acids. CDR1 is SGHNT and CDR2 is YYREEE in the germline V gene (reference sequence). The CDR3 region has the DNA TGTGCCGGGACAGGGAGAGAGAACACCGGGGAGCTGTTTTTT. This translates into CAGTGRENTGELFF. Looking up the rest from reference TRBV5-4 and TRBJ2-2 gives the full variable domain: ETGVTQSPTHLIKTRGQQVTLRCSSQSGHNTVSWYQQALGQGPQFIFQYYREEENGRGNFPPRFSGLQFPNYSSELNVNALELDDSALYLCAGTGRENTGELFFGEGSRLTVL.

The V call is TRBV30, the J call TRBJ2-1; D is ambiguous. V was trimmed by 0 bases and J by 8 bases, leaving 8 bases between them. This CDR3 comprises 12 residues. From germline, CDR1 is GTSNPN and CDR2 SVGIG (reference sequence). CDR3 loop: CAWSVLVYEQFF. The CDR3, as DNA: TGTGCCTGGAGTGTACTGGTCTATGAGCAGTTCTTC. Complete variable domain (other parts from reference TRBV30 and TRBJ2-1): SQTIHQWPATLVQPVGSPLSLECTVEGTSNPNLYWYRQAAGRGLQLLFYSVGIGQISSEVPQNLSASRPQDRQFILSSKKLLLSDSGFYLCAWSVLVYEQFFGPGTRLTVL.

J is TRBJ2-5 and V is TRBV29-1, with TRBD2 identical over 7 bases. Germline assignment: CDR1 SQVTM and CDR2 ANQGSEA. Trimming took 5 bases from V and 7 from J; bases not matched to a gene: 13. The CDR3 totals 14 residues. CDR3: CSVPLGGLRGTQYF. In DNA form, the CDR3 reads TGCAGCGTTCCCCTCGGGGGACTAAGGGGGACCCAGTACTTC.

The chain uses TRBV2 and TRBJ1-2; TRBD1 is a possible D gene (5 bases). This CDR3 contains 14 residues. Germline loops: CDR1 SNHLY, CDR2 FYNNEI. V lost 6 bases and J 3 bases, leaving 14 bases between the germline ends. CDR3 loop: CASSAAGPYYGYTF. The CDR3 coding sequence is TGTGCCAGCAGCGCGGCAGGGCCCTACTATGGCTACACCTTC.

The chain joins TRBV12-5 to TRBJ2-1; possibly TRBD1 for D (6 bases). V lost 2 bases, J lost 10 bases, and 9 bases lay in between. The CDR3 loop spans 12 amino acids. The germline gives CDR1 LGHNT, CDR2 FRNRAP. Written as DNA, the CDR3 is TGTGCTAGTGGTTTGAGGCAGGGGGAGCAGTTCTTC. Protein product: CASGLRQGEQFF.

This clone turned up a few times. Other DNA sequences from this sample encode an identical CDR3 as well. The CDR3 sequence: CASSQYNEQFF. The CDR3 DNA is TGCGCCAGCAGCCAATACAATGAGCAGTTCTTC. The chain carries TRBV4-1 and TRBJ2-1; D is uncertain. The CDR3 length is 11 residues. Germline-derived CDR1 and CDR2 are MGHRA and YSYEKL. V shed 2 bases and J shed 4 bases, with 0 bases lying between them.

DNA of the CDR3: TGTGCCTGGAAACAGACAGGGGAACAGCCCCAGCATTTT. Translated, it gives CAWKQTGEQPQHF. The chain employs TRBV30 and TRBJ1-5; 8 nucleotides align to TRBD1. CDR1 GTSNPN and CDR2 SVGIG come from the germline V gene (reference sequence). The CDR3 totals 13 residues. J was trimmed by 7 bases and V by 4 bases; bases with no gene match: 6.

J is TRBJ2-3 and V is TRBV4-3, with a tentative D call TRBD1 (5 bases). There are 15 residues in the CDR3. The V gene's germline CDR1 is LGHNA and CDR2 YSLEER. Between the trimmed V and J ends, which lost 0 bases and 4 bases, there was a span of 11 bases. This CDR3 reads CASSQDSRASDTQYF. CDR3 nucleotide sequence: TGCGCCAGCAGCCAAGATTCCAGGGCCTCAGATACGCAGTATTTT.

This chain connects TRBV6-4 to TRBJ2-3, with a tentative D call TRBD1 (6 bases). CDR3 length: 15 residues. CDR1 and CDR2 (germline): MRHNA, SNTAGT. V was trimmed by 2 bases and J by 5 bases, leaving 14 bases between them. This CDR3 is CASSDRGIQGDTQYF. CDR3 sequence (DNA): TGTGCCAGCAGTGACCGAGGGATACAGGGAGATACGCAGTATTTT.

The V gene is TRBV19, the J gene TRBJ2-1; 8 nucleotides line up with TRBD2. The V and J ends lost 9 bases and 7 bases, in that order; junction bases with no gene match: 14. The CDR3 length is 15 residues. Germline assignment: CDR1 LNHDA and CDR2 SQIVND (reference sequence). The CDR3 protein is CASLWGGGQYNEQFF. The CDR3 DNA is TGTGCCAGCTTGTGGGGCGGGGGGCAATATAATGAGCAGTTCTTC.

CDR3 DNA sequence: TGTGCCAGCAGGTTTCTAGCGGGTCTCTTCTACGAGCAGTACTTC. Protein: CASRFLAGLFYEQYF. The chain uses TRBV6-1 and TRBJ2-7, with 8 bases that match TRBD2. Trimming took 6 bases from V and 3 from J; bases not matched to a gene: 10. CDR1 and CDR2 from the germline V gene are MNHNS and SASEGT. CDR3 length: 15 amino acids.

The chain links TRBV2 to TRBJ2-1, with D possibly TRBD2 on 6 matching bases. The CDR3 is 14 residues long. Trimming stripped 6 bases from V and 3 bases from J, with 12 bases between. Germline CDR1 and CDR2: SNHLY and FYNNEI. The CDR3 spells CASSGVAVYNEQFF. CDR3 bases: TGTGCCAGCAGCGGAGTAGCGGTCTACAATGAGCAGTTCTTC.

This clone was seen a single time. Other DNA sequences in this sample translate to the same CDR3. The V gene is TRBV5-1, the J gene TRBJ2-7; D is possibly TRBD2 (6 bases). The V gene lost 4 bases and the J gene lost 2 bases, with 10 bases spanning the gap. The germline CDR1 and CDR2 sequences are SGHRS and YFSETQ. This CDR3 comprises 13 residues. The CDR3 reads CASSGGTAYEQYF. CDR3 sequence (DNA): TGCGCCAGCAGCGGCGGGACCGCCTACGAGCAGTACTTC.